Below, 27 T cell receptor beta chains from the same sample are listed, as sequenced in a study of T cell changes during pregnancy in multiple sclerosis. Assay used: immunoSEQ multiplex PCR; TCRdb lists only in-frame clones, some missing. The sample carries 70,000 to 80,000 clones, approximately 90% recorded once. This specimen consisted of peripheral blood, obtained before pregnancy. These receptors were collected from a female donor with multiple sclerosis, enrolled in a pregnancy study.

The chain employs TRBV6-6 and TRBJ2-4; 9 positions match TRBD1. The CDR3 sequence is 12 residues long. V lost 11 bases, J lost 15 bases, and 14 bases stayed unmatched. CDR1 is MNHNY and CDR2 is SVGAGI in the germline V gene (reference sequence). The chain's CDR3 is CACEQGAGALYF. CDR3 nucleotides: TGTGCCTGCGAACAGGGGGCCGGGGCTCTGTACTTC.

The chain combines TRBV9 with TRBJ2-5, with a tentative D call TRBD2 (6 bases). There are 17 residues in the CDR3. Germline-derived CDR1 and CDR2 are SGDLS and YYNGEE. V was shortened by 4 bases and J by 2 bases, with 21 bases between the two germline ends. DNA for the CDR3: TGTGCCAGCAGCTTTGGGACGGTCCTGGGAGGACAAGAGACCCAGTACTTC. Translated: CASSFGTVLGGQETQYF.

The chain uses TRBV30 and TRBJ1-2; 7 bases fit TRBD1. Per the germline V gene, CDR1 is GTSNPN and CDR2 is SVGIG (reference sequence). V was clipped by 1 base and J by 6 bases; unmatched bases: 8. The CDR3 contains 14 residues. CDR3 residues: CAWSGLTGANGYTF. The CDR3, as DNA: TGTGCCTGGAGTGGCCTCACAGGGGCTAATGGCTACACCTTC.

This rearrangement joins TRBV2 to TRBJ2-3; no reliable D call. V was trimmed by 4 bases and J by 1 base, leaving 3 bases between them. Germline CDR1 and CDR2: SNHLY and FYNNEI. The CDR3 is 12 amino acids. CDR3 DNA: TGTGCCAGCAGTGCGGGCACAGATACGCAGTATTTT. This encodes CASSAGTDTQYF.

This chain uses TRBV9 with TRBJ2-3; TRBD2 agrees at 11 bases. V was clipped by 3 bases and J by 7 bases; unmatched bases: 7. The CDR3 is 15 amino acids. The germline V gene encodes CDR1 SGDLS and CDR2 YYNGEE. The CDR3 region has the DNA TGTGCCAGCAGCGACACTAGCGGGGGCCCAAATACGCAGTATTTT. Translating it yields CASSDTSGGPNTQYF.

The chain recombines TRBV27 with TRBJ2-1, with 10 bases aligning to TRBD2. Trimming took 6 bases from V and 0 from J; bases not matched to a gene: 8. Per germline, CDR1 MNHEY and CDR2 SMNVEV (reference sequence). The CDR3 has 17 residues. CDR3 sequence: CASRHGLAVSSYNEQFF. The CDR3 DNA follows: TGTGCCAGCAGACATGGACTAGCGGTATCCTCCTACAATGAGCAGTTCTTC.

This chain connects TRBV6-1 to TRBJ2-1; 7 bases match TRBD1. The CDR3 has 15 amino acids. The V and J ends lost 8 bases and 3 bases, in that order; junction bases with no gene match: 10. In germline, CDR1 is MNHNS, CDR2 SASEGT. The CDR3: CASVRGSPVYNEQFF. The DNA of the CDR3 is TGTGCCAGCGTCAGGGGGAGCCCAGTCTACAATGAGCAGTTCTTC.

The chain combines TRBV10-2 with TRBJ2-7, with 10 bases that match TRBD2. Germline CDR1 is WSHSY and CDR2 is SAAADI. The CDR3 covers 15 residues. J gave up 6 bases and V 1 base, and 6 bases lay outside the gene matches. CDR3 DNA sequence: TGCGCCAGCAGTGAGTGGAGTAGCGGGAGGTTCGAGCAGTACTTC. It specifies CASSEWSSGRFEQYF.

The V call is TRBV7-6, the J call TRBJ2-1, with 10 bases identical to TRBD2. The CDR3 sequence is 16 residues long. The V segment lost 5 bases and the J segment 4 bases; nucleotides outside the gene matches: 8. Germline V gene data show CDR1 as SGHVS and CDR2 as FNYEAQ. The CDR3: CASSPRSGGAYNEQFF. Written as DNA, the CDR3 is TGTGCCAGCAGCCCCAGAAGCGGGGGGGCATACAATGAGCAGTTCTTC. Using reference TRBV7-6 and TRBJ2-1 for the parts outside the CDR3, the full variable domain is GAGVSQSPRYKVTKRGQDVALRCDPISGHVSLYWYRQALGQGPEFLTYFNYEAQQDKSGLPNDRFSAERPEGSISTLTIQRTEQRDSAMYRCASSPRSGGAYNEQFFGPGTRLTVL.

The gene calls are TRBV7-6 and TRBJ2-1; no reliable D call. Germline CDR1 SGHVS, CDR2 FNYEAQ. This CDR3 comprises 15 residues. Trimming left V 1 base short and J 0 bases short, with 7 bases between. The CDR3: CASSLDVSSYNEQFF. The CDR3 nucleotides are TGTGCCAGCAGCTTAGACGTGAGCTCCTACAATGAGCAGTTCTTC.

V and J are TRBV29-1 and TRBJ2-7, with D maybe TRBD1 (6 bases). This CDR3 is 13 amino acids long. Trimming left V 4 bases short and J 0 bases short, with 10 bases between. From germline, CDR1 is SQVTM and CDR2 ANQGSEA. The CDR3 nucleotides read TGCAGCGTTGGGGACACCCACTCCTACGAGCAGTACTTC. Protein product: CSVGDTHSYEQYF.

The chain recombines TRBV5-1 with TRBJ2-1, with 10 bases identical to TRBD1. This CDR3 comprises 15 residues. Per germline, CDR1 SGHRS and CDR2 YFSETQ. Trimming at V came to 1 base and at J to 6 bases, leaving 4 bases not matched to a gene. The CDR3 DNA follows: TGCGCCAGCAGCTTGATGGGACAGGGGACCAATGAGCAGTTCTTC. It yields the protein CASSLMGQGTNEQFF.

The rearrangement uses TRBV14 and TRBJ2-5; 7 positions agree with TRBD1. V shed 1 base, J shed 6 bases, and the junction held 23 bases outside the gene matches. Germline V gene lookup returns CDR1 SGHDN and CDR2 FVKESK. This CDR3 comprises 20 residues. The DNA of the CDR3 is TGTGCCAGCAGCCAAGGTCCGAAAAGGGTTGGGGACAGTTCTGATCAGACCCAGTACTTC. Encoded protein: CASSQGPKRVGDSSDQTQYF.

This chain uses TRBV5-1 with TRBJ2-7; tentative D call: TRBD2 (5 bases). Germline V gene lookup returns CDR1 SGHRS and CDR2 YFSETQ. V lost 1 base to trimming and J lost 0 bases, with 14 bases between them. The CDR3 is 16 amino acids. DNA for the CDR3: TGCGCCAGCAGCTTGAGTAGGACGGGGTTCTCCTACGAGCAGTACTTC. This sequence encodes CASSLSRTGFSYEQYF.

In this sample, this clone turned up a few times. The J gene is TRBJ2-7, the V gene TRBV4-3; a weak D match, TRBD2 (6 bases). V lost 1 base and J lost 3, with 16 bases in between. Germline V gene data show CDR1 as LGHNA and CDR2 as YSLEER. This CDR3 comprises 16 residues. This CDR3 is CASSQGRGEGIYEQYF. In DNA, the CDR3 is TGCGCCAGCAGCCAAGGGAGGGGCGAGGGAATCTACGAGCAGTACTTC.

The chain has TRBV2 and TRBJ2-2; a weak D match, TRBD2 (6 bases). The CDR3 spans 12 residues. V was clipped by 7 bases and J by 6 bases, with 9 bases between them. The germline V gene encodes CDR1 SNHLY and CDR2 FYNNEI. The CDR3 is CASMGGPGELFF. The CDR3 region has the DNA TGTGCCAGCATGGGAGGTCCCGGGGAGCTGTTTTTT. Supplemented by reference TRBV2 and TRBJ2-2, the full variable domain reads EPEVTQTPSHQVTQMGQEVILRCVPISNHLYFYWYRQILGQKVEFLVSFYNNEISEKSEIFDDQFSVERPDGSNFTLKIRSTKLEDSAMYFCASMGGPGELFFGEGSRLTVL.

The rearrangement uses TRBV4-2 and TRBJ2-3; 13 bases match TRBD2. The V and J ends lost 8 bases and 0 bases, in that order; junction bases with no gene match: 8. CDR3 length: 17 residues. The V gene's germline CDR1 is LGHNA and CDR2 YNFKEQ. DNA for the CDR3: TGTGCCAGCTCGGGACTAGCGGGAACCGGAAGCACAGATACGCAGTATTTT. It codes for CASSGLAGTGSTDTQYF.

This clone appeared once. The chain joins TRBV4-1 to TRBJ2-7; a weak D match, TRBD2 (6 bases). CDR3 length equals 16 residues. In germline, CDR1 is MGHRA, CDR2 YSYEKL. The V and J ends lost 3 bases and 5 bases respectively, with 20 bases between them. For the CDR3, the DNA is TGCGCCAGCAGCCAGGGAACCGGGACTCCCATAGACGAGCAGTACTTC. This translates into CASSQGTGTPIDEQYF.

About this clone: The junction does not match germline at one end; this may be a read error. The CDR3 nucleotides are TGTGCCTGGAGTGTTAATGCAAACAAGCGGGACTTC. Translated: CAWSVNANKRDF. The chain couples TRBV30 to TRBJ2-7, with D possibly matching TRBD2 (6 bases). Germline CDR1 is GTSNPN and CDR2 is SVGIG (reference sequence). The CDR3 totals 12 residues.

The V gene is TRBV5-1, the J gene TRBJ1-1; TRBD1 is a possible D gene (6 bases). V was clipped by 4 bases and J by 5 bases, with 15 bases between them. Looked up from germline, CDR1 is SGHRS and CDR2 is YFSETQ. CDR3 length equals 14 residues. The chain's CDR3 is CASSLRTDGTEAFF. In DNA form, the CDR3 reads TGCGCCAGCAGCCTACGGACAGACGGGACTGAAGCTTTCTTT.

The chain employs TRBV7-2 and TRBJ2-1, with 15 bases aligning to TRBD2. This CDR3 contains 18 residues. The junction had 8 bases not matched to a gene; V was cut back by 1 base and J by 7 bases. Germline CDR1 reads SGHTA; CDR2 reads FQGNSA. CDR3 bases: TGTGCCAGCAGCTTAGGTGGGACTAGCGGGGGGACTGGGAATGAGCAGTTCTTC. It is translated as CASSLGGTSGGTGNEQFF.

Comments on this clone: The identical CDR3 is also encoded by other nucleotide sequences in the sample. This CDR3 is CASSPPGRRFYEQYF. DNA of the CDR3: TGTGCCAGCAGCCCCCCAGGGAGGAGGTTCTACGAGCAGTACTTC. The J gene is TRBJ2-7, the V gene TRBV5-6; possible D gene TRBD2, 6 bases. CDR1 and CDR2 from the germline V gene are SGHDT and YYEEEE. This CDR3 is 15 amino acids long. V was trimmed by 4 bases and J by 3 bases, leaving 17 bases between them.

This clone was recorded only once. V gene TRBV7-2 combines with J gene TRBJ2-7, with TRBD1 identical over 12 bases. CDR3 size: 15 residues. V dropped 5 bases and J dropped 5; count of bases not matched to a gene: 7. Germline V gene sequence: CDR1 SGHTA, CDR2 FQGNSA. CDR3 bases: TGTGCCAGCAGCACACGGGACAGGGGGCACGACGAGCAGTACTTC. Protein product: CASSTRDRGHDEQYF.

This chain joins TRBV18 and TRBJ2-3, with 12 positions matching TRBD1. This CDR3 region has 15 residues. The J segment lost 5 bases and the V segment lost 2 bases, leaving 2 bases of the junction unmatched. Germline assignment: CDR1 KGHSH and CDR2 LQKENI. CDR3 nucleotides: TGTGCCAGCTCACCAGGGACAGGGGGCGGAGATACGCAGTATTTT. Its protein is CASSPGTGGGDTQYF.

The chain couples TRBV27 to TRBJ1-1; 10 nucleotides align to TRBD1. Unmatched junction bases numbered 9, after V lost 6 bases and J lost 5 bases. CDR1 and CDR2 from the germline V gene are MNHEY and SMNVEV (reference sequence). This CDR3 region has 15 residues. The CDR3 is CASSIIGQGETEAFF. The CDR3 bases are TGTGCCAGCAGCATAATAGGACAGGGGGAAACTGAAGCTTTCTTT.

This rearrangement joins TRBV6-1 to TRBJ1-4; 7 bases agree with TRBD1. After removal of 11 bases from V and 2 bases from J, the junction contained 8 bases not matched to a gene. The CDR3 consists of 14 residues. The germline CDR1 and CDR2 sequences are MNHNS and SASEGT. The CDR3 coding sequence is TGTGCCTGTTTACCCAGGGGGACTAATGAAAAACTGTTTTTT. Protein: CACLPRGTNEKLFF.

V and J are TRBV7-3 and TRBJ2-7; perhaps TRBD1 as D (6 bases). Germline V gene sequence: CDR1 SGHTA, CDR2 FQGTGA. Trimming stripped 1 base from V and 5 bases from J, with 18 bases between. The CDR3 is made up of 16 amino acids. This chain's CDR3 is CASSLRGNRVTNEQYF. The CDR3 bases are TGTGCCAGCAGCTTAAGGGGTAACAGGGTGACAAACGAGCAGTACTTC.